The sequence of this TCR beta chain was determined in a study of blood T cell repertoires in COVID-19. The wider study: Samples taken during acute and convalescent COVID-19 were collected in the United States, Italy and Spain. Sample material is recorded as cDNA or gDNA derived from T cells, B-cell-depleted T cells, or PBMCs.

How the authors handled the data: Reference gene primer amplification gave estimated nucleated cell counts. The table came from immunoSEQ multiplex PCR; TCRdb's copy has only in-frame clones and leaves some out. V and J calls and clone size are those listed in that table; D and trimming were worked out from the DNA. The sample has fewer than 500,000 clones, 88% seen once; the top ten hold 0.95% to 1%. The CDR3 has 13 amino acids. Trimming cost V 6 bases and J 8 bases; bases outside gene matches: 5. CDR1 and CDR2 from the germline V gene are KGHDR and SFDVKD. Participant reports of clinical history set cohort assignment.

This clonotype was sampled from a woman in her 30s with acute COVID-19. Sequenced material: PBMCs or T cells enriched from blood (not recorded which). The chain carries TRBV24-1 and TRBJ1-2, with TRBD1 identical over 10 bases. For the CDR3, the DNA is TGTGCCACCAGTAAGGGACAGGGGTCGGGCTACACCTTC. Translated: CATSKGQGSGYTF.